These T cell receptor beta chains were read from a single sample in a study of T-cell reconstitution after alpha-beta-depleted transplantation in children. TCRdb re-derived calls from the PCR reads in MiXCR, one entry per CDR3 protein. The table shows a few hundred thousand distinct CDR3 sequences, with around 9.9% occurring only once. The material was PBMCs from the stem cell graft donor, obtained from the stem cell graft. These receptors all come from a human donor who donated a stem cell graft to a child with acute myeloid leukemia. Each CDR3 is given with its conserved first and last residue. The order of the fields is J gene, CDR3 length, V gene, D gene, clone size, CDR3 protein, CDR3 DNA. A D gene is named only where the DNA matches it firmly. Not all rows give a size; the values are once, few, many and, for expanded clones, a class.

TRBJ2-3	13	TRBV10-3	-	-	CAIGGLGTDTQYF	TGTGCCATCGGGGGCCTGGGCACAGATACGCAGTATTTT
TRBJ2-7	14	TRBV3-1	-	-	CASSQGRDRYEQYF	TGTGCCAGCAGCCAAGGTCGGGACCGCTACGAGCAGTACTTC
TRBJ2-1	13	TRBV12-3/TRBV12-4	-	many	CASSLQPYNEQFF	TGTGCCAGCAGTTTACAACCTTACAATGAGCAGTTCTTC
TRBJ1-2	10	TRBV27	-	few	CATKSDGYTF	TGTGCCACGAAATCGGACGGCTACACCTTC
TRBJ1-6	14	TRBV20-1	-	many	CSARTKGPNSPLHF	TGCAGTGCTAGGACGAAGGGACCAAATTCACCCCTCCACTTT
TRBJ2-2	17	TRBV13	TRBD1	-	CASRPWLGQGDTGELFF	TGTGCCAGCAGGCCTTGGCTGGGACAGGGTGACACCGGGGAGCTGTTTTTT
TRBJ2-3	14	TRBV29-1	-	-	CSGTGTPGTDTQYF	TGCAGCGGGACCGGGACACCCGGCACAGATACGCAGTATTTT
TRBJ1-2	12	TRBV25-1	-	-	CASSEFGRGYTF	TGTGCCAGCAGTGAATTTGGGAGAGGCTACACCTTC
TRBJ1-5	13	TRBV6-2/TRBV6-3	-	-	CASSYSRNLPQHF	TGTGCCAGCAGTTACTCCCGGAATCTGCCCCAGCATTTT
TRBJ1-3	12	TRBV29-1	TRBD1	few	CSVSGQEGTIYF	TGCAGCGTTAGTGGACAGGAGGGCACCATATATTTT
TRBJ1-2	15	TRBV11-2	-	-	CASSPLGTGLTGYTF	TGTGCCAGCAGCCCACTAGGAACAGGGTTAACTGGCTACACCTTC
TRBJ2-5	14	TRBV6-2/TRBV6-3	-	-	CASSYARNQETQYF	TGTGCCAGCAGTTACGCCAGGAACCAAGAGACCCAGTACTTC
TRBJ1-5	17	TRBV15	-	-	CATSRDSLRVGNQPQHF	TGTGCCACCAGCAGAGATTCTCTCAGGGTGGGTAATCAGCCCCAGCATTTT
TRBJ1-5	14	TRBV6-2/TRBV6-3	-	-	CASNHRGRSQPQHF	TGTGCCAGCAACCACCGGGGGCGCAGTCAGCCCCAGCATTTT
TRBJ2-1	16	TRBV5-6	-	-	CASSKLSPGPYNEQFF	TGTGCCAGCAGCAAACTTTCTCCAGGTCCCTACAATGAGCAGTTCTTC
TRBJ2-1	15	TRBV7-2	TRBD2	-	CASSPSSGSPTEQFF	TGTGCCAGCAGCCCCTCTAGCGGGAGCCCCACTGAGCAGTTCTTC
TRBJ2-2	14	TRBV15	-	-	CATSISQAGGELFF	TGTGCCACCAGCATCTCACAGGCTGGCGGGGAGCTGTTTTTT
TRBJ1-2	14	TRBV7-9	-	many	CASSLGGTDYGYTF	TGTGCCAGCAGCTTGGGAGGGACGGACTATGGCTACACCTTC
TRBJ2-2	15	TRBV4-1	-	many	CASSQAAAHTGELFF	TGCGCCAGCAGCCAAGCGGCGGCTCACACCGGGGAGCTGTTTTTT
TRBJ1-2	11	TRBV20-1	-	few	CSASRNYGYTF	TGCAGTGCTAGTCGTAACTATGGCTACACCTTC
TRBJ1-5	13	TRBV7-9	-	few	CASSYVGDQPQHF	TGTGCCAGCAGTTATGTGGGGGATCAGCCCCAGCATTTT
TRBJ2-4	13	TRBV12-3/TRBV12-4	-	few	CASSPEDAGIQYF	TGTGCCAGCAGTCCCGAGGATGCGGGCATTCAGTACTTC
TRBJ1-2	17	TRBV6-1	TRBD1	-	CASSDAGGTYFASGYTF	TGTGCCAGCAGTGATGCAGGGGGGACATACTTCGCGAGTGGCTACACCTTC
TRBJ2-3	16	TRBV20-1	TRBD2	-	CSARDLAGDPTDTQYF	TGCAGTGCTAGAGATCTAGCGGGAGACCCCACAGATACGCAGTATTTT
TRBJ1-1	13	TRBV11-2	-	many	CASSLGGLNEAFF	TGTGCCAGCAGCTTAGGGGGTCTTAATGAAGCTTTCTTT
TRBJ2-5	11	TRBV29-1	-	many	CSVLELETQYF	TGCAGCGTGCTTGAATTAGAGACCCAGTACTTC
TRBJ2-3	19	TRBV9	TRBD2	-	CASSNFGGTSIGPTDTQYF	TGTGCCAGCAGCAACTTTGGGGGGACTAGCATTGGGCCCACAGATACGCAGTATTTT
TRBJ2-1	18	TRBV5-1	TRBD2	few	CASSPGLAGDLIYNEQFF	TGCGCCAGCAGCCCCGGACTAGCGGGAGATTTAATCTACAATGAGCAGTTCTTC
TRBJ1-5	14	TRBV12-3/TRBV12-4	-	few	CASSTDVAVQPQHF	TGTGCCAGCAGTACCGACGTAGCTGTTCAGCCCCAGCATTTT
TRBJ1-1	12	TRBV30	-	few	CAWMGGVTEAFF	TGTGCCTGGATGGGAGGGGTCACTGAAGCTTTCTTT
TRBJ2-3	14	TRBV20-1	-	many	CSARGEGGPDTQYF	TGCAGTGCTAGAGGCGAGGGGGGTCCAGATACGCAGTATTTT
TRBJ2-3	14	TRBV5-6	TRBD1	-	CASSSSGGPDTQYF	TGTGCCAGCAGCTCCTCAGGGGGCCCAGATACGCAGTATTTT
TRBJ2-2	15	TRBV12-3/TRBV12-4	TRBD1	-	CASSRWTGIAGELFF	TGTGCCAGCAGCCGCTGGACAGGGATCGCCGGGGAGCTGTTTTTT
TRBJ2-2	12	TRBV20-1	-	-	CSAQTGPGELFF	TGCAGTGCTCAAACGGGGCCGGGGGAGCTGTTTTTT
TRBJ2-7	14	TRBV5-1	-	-	CASSSGAGSLEQYF	TGCGCCAGTAGTTCCGGCGCGGGTTCCCTCGAGCAGTACTTC